One sample yielded the 27 T cell receptor beta chains listed below, sequenced in a study of blood T cells in healthy people across ages. A second PCR of roughly 7 to 11 cycles used a sample-barcoded 5' primer and a J-beta primer mix. Each CDR3 protein gets one entry after TCRdb re-called the 5' RACE reads with MiXCR. The sample gives about 730,000 distinct CDR3 sequences, 35% to 45% of which show up once; under 25% is in the top ten. The sequencing sample was made of blood. Receptors originate from a woman aged 55-69 years in good health.

This clonotype was counted a few times. V usage is TRBV3-1 and J usage is TRBJ2-2, with a possible D match to TRBD1 (6 bases). Germline CDR1 reads LGHDT; CDR2 reads YNNKEL (reference sequence). CDR3 length equals 15 residues. Trimming removed 3 bases from V and 5 bases from J, with 13 bases in between. The CDR3, as DNA: TGTGCCAGCAGCCACCGACAGGCTCGTACCGGGGAGCTGTTTTTT. This gives the protein CASSHRQARTGELFF. The full variable domain, completed using reference TRBV3-1 and TRBJ2-2, is DTAVSQTPKYLVTQMGNDKSIKCEQNLGHDTMYWYKQDSKKFLKIMFSYNNKELIINETVPNRFSPKSPDKAHLNLHINSLELGDSAVYFCASSHRQARTGELFFGEGSRLTVL.

The chain employs TRBV7-6 and TRBJ1-2, with 7 positions matching TRBD1. With V trimmed by 4 bases and J by 7 bases, 9 bases remained unmatched. Germline lookup yields CDR1 SGHVS and CDR2 FNYEAQ. The CDR3 sequence is 14 residues long. CDR3 bases: TGTGCCAGCAGCTCCCAAACAGGGGACTGTGGCTACACCTTC. Protein product: CASSSQTGDCGYTF.

V is TRBV10-3 and J is TRBJ1-2, with TRBD1 matching 9 bases. This CDR3 is built from 16 residues. CDR1 is ENHRY, CDR2 SYGVKD, per germline. Unmatched junction bases numbered 15, after V lost 7 bases and J lost 6 bases. As DNA, the CDR3 is TGTGCCATCATGGAGTCCGCCGACAGGGGGGTCAATGGCTACACCTTC. It encodes CAIMESADRGVNGYTF.

The chain couples TRBV29-1 to TRBJ2-7, with no clear D. Germline loops: CDR1 SQVTM, CDR2 ANQGSEA. The CDR3 consists of 14 residues. Trimming took off 5 bases at V and 7 bases at J, with 21 bases between the two ends. CDR3 sequence reads: CSVSDPRIYNEQYF. The CDR3 DNA sequence: TGCAGCGTTTCAGATCCCCGAATTTACAATGAGCAGTACTTC.

This clonotype was seen more than once but under ten times. The genes are TRBV10-3 and TRBJ2-3; 12 nucleotides agree with TRBD2. This CDR3 has 14 amino acids. Looked up from germline, CDR1 is ENHRY and CDR2 is SYGVKD. V trimming: 10 bases; J trimming: 2 bases; junction bases outside the gene matches: 4. The CDR3: CATRTSGDTDTQYF. CDR3 nucleotide sequence: TGTGCCACGCGGACTAGCGGGGACACAGATACGCAGTATTTT.

The rearrangement uses TRBV29-1 and TRBJ1-2, with D possibly TRBD1 on 5 matching bases. The CDR3 spans 11 residues. Germline CDR1 is SQVTM and CDR2 is ANQGSEA. V was cut by 4 bases and J by 7 bases, with 10 bases left in between. The CDR3 DNA is TGCAGCGTTGGGACACCCGCTGGCTACACCTTC. This codes for CSVGTPAGYTF.

With regard to this clonotype: Mismatch with germline at one junction end may stem from a read error. The J gene is TRBJ1-1, the V gene TRBV7-9; TRBD1 might be the D (5 bases). This CDR3 contains 14 residues. CDR1 SEHNR and CDR2 FQNEAQ come from the germline V gene (reference sequence). The CDR3 nucleotides read TGTGCCAGCAGCTTAGAAGCAGGGAACACTGAAGCTCTCTTT. Protein product: CASSLEAGNTEALF.

The chain couples TRBV6-5 to TRBJ1-2; 7 positions match TRBD1. The germline V gene encodes CDR1 MNHEY and CDR2 SVGAGI. The CDR3 length is 13 residues. V trimming: 1 base; J trimming: 6 bases; junction bases outside the gene matches: 2. CDR3 amino acids: CASSYLGGHGYTF. In DNA, the CDR3 is TGTGCCAGCAGTTACTTAGGGGGCCATGGCTACACCTTC.

V is TRBV9 and J is TRBJ2-3, with TRBD2 identical over 8 bases. The CDR3 is 15 amino acids. The V segment lost 3 bases and the J segment 0 bases; nucleotides outside the gene matches: 3. Per germline, CDR1 SGDLS and CDR2 YYNGEE. The CDR3 region has the DNA TGTGCCAGCAGCGACCGGGAGGGCAGCACAGATACGCAGTATTTT. Its translation is CASSDREGSTDTQYF.

The chain joins TRBV20-1 to TRBJ1-1; D may be TRBD1 (6 bases). Trimming stripped 2 bases from V and 6 bases from J, with 10 bases between. Germline-derived CDR1 and CDR2 are DFQATT and SNEGSKA (reference sequence). The CDR3 is 12 residues long. The DNA of the CDR3 is TGCAGTGCTAGAACTAAGGGGGCTGAAGCTTTCTTT. As protein: CSARTKGAEAFF.

This rearrangement joins TRBV9 to TRBJ2-1; D is unresolved. In germline, CDR1 is SGDLS, CDR2 YYNGEE. V lost 6 bases and J lost 7, with 14 bases in between. This CDR3 comprises 13 residues. CDR3 in amino acids: CASTKDLGNEQFF. The CDR3 nucleotides are TGTGCCAGCACCAAAGATTTGGGGAATGAGCAGTTCTTC.

This chain links TRBV28 with TRBJ2-3, with D perhaps matching TRBD2 (5 bases). With 11 bases removed from V and 1 base from J, the gap between germline ends came to 16 bases. The germline CDR1 and CDR2 sequences are MDHEN and SYDVKM. The CDR3 consists of 14 residues. Here the CDR3 reads CAGHSRGGTDTQYF. CDR3 nucleotide sequence: TGTGCCGGCCACTCTCGGGGAGGCACAGATACGCAGTATTTT.

V is TRBV20-1 and J is TRBJ1-5; TRBD1 might be the D (5 bases). CDR1 is DFQATT and CDR2 is SNEGSKA in the germline V gene (reference sequence). The CDR3 loop spans 12 amino acids. Trimming removed 5 bases at V and 5 bases at J, with 10 bases between. CDR3 DNA sequence: TGCAGTGCTGGGGCAGACGATCAGCCCCAGCATTTT. Translating it yields CSAGADDQPQHF.

The chain recombines TRBV20-1 with TRBJ2-5, with 9 nucleotides matching TRBD1. The CDR3 sequence is 16 residues long. Losses at the gene ends were 3 bases for V and 2 bases for J; bases not matched to a gene: 10. CDR1 DFQATT and CDR2 SNEGSKA come from the germline V gene (reference sequence). CDR3 residues: CSASPPGTGSQETQYF. Written as DNA, the CDR3 is TGCAGTGCTAGTCCCCCTGGGACAGGGTCTCAAGAGACCCAGTACTTC.

The chain uses TRBV5-1 and TRBJ2-1, with TRBD2 matching 9 bases. With V trimmed by 0 bases and J by 8 bases, 6 bases remained unmatched. This CDR3 comprises 15 residues. The germline V gene has CDR1 SGHRS and CDR2 YFSETQ. CDR3 residues: CASSLGGGATDEQFF. CDR3 DNA: TGCGCCAGCAGCTTGGGCGGGGGGGCCACAGATGAGCAGTTCTTC.

The genes are TRBV20-1 and TRBJ2-7; D could derive from TRBD1 or TRBD2 (6 bases each). Trimming stripped 3 bases from V and 0 bases from J, with 18 bases between. Germline CDR1 and CDR2: DFQATT and SNEGSKA (reference sequence). This CDR3 is 16 amino acids long. CDR3 region: CSASNPRGLSSYEQYF. CDR3 DNA sequence: TGCAGTGCTAGTAACCCTCGGGGGCTAAGCTCCTACGAGCAGTACTTC.

This chain uses TRBV27 with TRBJ2-1; D gene unclear. The length of the CDR3 is 15 residues. Trimming left V 5 bases short and J 0 bases short, with 11 bases between. CDR1 and CDR2 (germline): MNHEY, SMNVEV (reference sequence). The CDR3 loop is CASSATTSSYNEQFF. The CDR3 nucleotides are TGTGCCAGCAGTGCGACAACGAGCTCCTACAATGAGCAGTTCTTC.

This chain joins TRBV9 and TRBJ2-4, with TRBD1 matching 12 bases. There are 18 residues in the CDR3. Germline trimming cut 4 bases from V and 6 bases from J; bases unmatched to any gene: 14. Looked up from germline, CDR1 is SGDLS and CDR2 is YYNGEE. The CDR3 DNA reads TGTGCCAGCAGCCCCTACGGGACAGGGGGCGACAGAGCAAACATTCAGTACTTC. Translating gives CASSPYGTGGDRANIQYF.

The chain combines TRBV7-9 with TRBJ2-1; 10 positions match TRBD2. The germline V gene has CDR1 SEHNR and CDR2 FQNEAQ (reference sequence). The CDR3 runs to 20 residues. Unmatched junction bases numbered 15, after V lost 0 bases and J lost 4 bases. Written as DNA, the CDR3 is TGTGCCAGCAGCTTAGCCGGTGGTCTAGCGGGAGTTTCCATTTACAATGAGCAGTTCTTC. As protein: CASSLAGGLAGVSIYNEQFF.

The chain carries TRBV7-6 and TRBJ2-6, with D tentatively TRBD1 (6 bases). Trimming cost V 1 base and J 0 bases, with 16 bases left between them. The CDR3 runs to 19 residues. CDR1 and CDR2 (germline): SGHVS, FNYEAQ. Here the CDR3 DNA reads TGTGCCAGCAGCTTAGTCTCAGGGGCCTTTTCCTCTGGGGCCAACGTCCTGACTTTC. It translates to CASSLVSGAFSSGANVLTF.

In this sample, this clonotype turned up many times. The V gene is TRBV12-3 or TRBV12-4, the J gene TRBJ2-1, with D uncertain. The CDR3 is 14 residues long. The germline V and J ends were trimmed by 6 bases and 8 bases, with 17 bases remaining between them. CDR3 amino acids: CASRPRAGLDEQFF. As DNA, the CDR3 is TGTGCCAGCAGGCCTCGGGCCGGGTTGGATGAGCAGTTCTTC.

The chain has TRBV12-3 or TRBV12-4 and TRBJ2-5; D ambiguous. Trimming cost V 6 bases and J 5 bases, with 7 bases left between them. The CDR3 spans 11 residues. The chain's CDR3 is CASRFEETQYF. The CDR3, as DNA: TGTGCCAGCAGGTTTGAGGAGACCCAGTACTTC.

This clonotype was picked up many times. The V gene is TRBV27, the J gene TRBJ1-2; TRBD1 might be the D (6 bases). The length of the CDR3 is 13 residues. The germline gives CDR1 MNHEY, CDR2 SMNVEV (reference sequence). V lost 6 bases and J 8 bases, leaving 16 bases between the germline ends. The CDR3 coding sequence is TGTGCCAGCAGCCGAAATCAGGGGAAAGGCTACACCTTC. Translating gives CASSRNQGKGYTF.

This chain uses TRBV4-3 with TRBJ2-4; 9 bases match TRBD1. The CDR3 runs 16 residues. Germline V gene data show CDR1 as LGHNA and CDR2 as YSLEER. V gave up 3 bases and J gave up 2 bases; unmatched junction bases: 5. CDR3 residues: CASSQGQGRTKNIQYF. CDR3 sequence (DNA): TGCGCCAGCAGCCAGGGACAGGGTCGAACCAAAAACATTCAGTACTTC.

This clonotype was seen more than once but under ten times. The gene calls are TRBV7-9 and TRBJ2-3; the match to TRBD2 covers 8 bases. This CDR3 is 17 amino acids long. V lost 5 bases to trimming and J lost 2 bases; unmatched junction nucleotides: 12. Germline V gene sequence: CDR1 SEHNR, CDR2 FQNEAQ (reference sequence). The CDR3 protein is CASSPTGLAGYTDTQYF. The CDR3 coding sequence is TGTGCCAGCAGCCCGACCGGTCTAGCGGGTTACACAGATACGCAGTATTTT.

V is TRBV10-1 and J is TRBJ2-3; the D gene is possibly TRBD1 (8 bases). With 0 bases removed from V and 4 bases from J, the gap between germline ends came to 20 bases. Per germline, CDR1 WNHNN and CDR2 SYGVQD (reference sequence). This CDR3 comprises 18 residues. The CDR3 region has the DNA TGCGCCAGCAGTGAGTCGGGGGGAGCGGGGACAGGACCAGATACGCAGTATTTT. Its protein is CASSESGGAGTGPDTQYF.

The chain carries TRBV7-2 and TRBJ1-4, with 8 bases that match TRBD1. This CDR3 has 15 residues. Looked up from germline, CDR1 is SGHTA and CDR2 is FQGNSA. The V and J ends lost 5 bases and 8 bases, in that order; junction bases with no gene match: 10. CDR3 amino acids: CASSIQGASREKLFF. In DNA form, the CDR3 reads TGTGCCAGCAGCATCCAGGGGGCGTCCAGGGAAAAACTGTTTTTT.